The rows below give T cell receptor beta chains drawn from one sample of a study of blood T cells in healthy people across ages. Each CDR3 protein gets one entry after TCRdb re-called the 5' RACE reads with MiXCR. The table records over 1.5 million distinct CDR3 sequences, around 48% of them present only once. The sample consisted of blood. These receptors came from a woman between 40 and 55 years old in good health. Both conserved end residues are part of each CDR3.

cdr3_length | v_call | cdr3_aa
18 | TRBV7-9 | CASSPDAAGGMVSYEQYF
14 | TRBV6-5 | CASSRRASTDTQYF
14 | TRBV20-1 | CSASGGWSYNEQFF
14 | TRBV20-1 | CSADRPLSSYEQYF
12 | TRBV7-2 | CASRTGAETQYF
14 | TRBV9 | CASSGQGIPYEQYF
14 | TRBV5-1 | CASNPGQLQETQYF
14 | TRBV28 | CASSLQAEVYEQYF
15 | TRBV20-1 | CSARVPGTSRNEQFF
16 | TRBV4-2 | CASSHDTSGGLDTQYF
13 | TRBV2 | CASIVQPNNEQFF
14 | TRBV20-1 | CSASEGGRNYGYTF
14 | TRBV28 | CASRPWDPSEEQYF
17 | TRBV7-2 | CASSPRTGFKVKNIQYF
14 | TRBV29-1 | CSVASGLPTDTQYF
12 | TRBV19 | CASKTGNQPQHF
18 | TRBV20-1 | CSASRGALAGGYQETQYF